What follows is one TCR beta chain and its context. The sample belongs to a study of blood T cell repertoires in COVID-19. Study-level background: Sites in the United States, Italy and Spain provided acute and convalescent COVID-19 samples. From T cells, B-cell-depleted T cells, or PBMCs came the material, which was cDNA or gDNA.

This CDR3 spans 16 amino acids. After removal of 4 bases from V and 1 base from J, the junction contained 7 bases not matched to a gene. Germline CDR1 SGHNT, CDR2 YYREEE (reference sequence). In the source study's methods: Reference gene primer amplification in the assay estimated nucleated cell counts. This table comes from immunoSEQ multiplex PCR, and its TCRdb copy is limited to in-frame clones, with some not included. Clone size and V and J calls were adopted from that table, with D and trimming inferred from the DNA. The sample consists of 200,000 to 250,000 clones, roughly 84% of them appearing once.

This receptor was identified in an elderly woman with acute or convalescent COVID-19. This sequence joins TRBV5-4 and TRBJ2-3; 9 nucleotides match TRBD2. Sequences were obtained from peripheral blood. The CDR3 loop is CASSPPPSGGTDTQYF. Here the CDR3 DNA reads TGTGCCAGCAGCCCCCCCCCTAGCGGGGGCACAGATACGCAGTATTTT.